The 26 T cell receptor beta chains reported below all come from one sample, sequenced in a study of T cells after yellow fever vaccination. TCRdb passed the 5' RACE reads through MiXCR, listing each CDR3 protein once. This table has about 220,000 distinct CDR3 sequences, 3% to 3.5% appearing once. The sequencing here drew on CD4+ T cells sorted from PBMCs, taken 10 days after the yellow fever booster vaccination. Receptors were obtained from a man between 18 and 29 years old who received the YFV17D yellow fever vaccine.

This clonotype was observed many times. The chain couples TRBV29-1 to TRBJ1-2, with 10 bases aligning to TRBD1. The CDR3 extends over 13 amino acids. Per the germline V gene, CDR1 is SQVTM and CDR2 is ANQGSEA. After removal of 6 bases from V and 1 base from J, the junction contained 2 bases not matched to a gene. CDR3 amino acids: CSVRTGGNYGYTF. CDR3 nucleotide sequence: TGCAGCGTCCGGACAGGGGGTAACTATGGCTACACCTTC.

Ten or more counts support this clonotype. V usage is TRBV24-1 and J usage is TRBJ2-5; 7 bases line up with TRBD1. Germline V gene sequence: CDR1 KGHDR, CDR2 SFDVKD. The CDR3 sequence is 13 residues long. Trimming removed 7 bases from V and 7 bases from J; junction bases left unmatched: 8. The CDR3: CATRQGSVGTQYF. For the CDR3, the DNA is TGTGCCACCAGACAGGGGAGTGTCGGGACCCAGTACTTC.

This chain uses TRBV2 with TRBJ1-1; D call uncertain. CDR3 length equals 15 residues. Germline-derived CDR1 and CDR2 are SNHLY and FYNNEI. With 4 bases removed from V and 0 bases from J, the gap between germline ends came to 12 bases. CDR3 region: CASSVREVVNTEAFF. DNA for the CDR3: TGTGCCAGCAGTGTGAGGGAAGTGGTGAACACTGAAGCTTTCTTT.

This clonotype appeared a single time. A much larger clone differs from this one at a single base, so this may be a read error. This sequence joins TRBV12-3 or TRBV12-4 and TRBJ1-5, with 9 bases that match TRBD1. This CDR3 region has 15 residues. The V gene end was trimmed by 7 bases and the J gene end by 3 bases; junction bases not matched to a gene: 7. For the CDR3, the DNA is TGTGCCAGCACCTTGGGACAGGGAAACAATCAGCCCCAGCATTTT. This translates into CASTLGQGNNQPQHF.

The sample holds many counts of this clonotype. The chain joins TRBV5-1 to TRBJ2-7; no clear D gene. V dropped 2 bases and J dropped 3 bases, with 15 bases sitting between them. CDR1 is SGHRS, CDR2 YFSETQ, per germline. CDR3 length: 15 residues. CDR3: CASSFGRARDYEQYV. The CDR3 DNA is TGCGCCAGCAGCTTCGGCCGGGCAAGGGACTACGAGCAGTACGTC.

This clonotype occurred many times. The J gene is TRBJ2-7, the V gene TRBV5-6, with 8 bases identical to TRBD1. The CDR3 totals 16 residues. CDR1 is SGHDT and CDR2 is YYEEEE in the germline V gene. The V gene end was trimmed by 4 bases and the J gene end by 4 bases; junction bases not matched to a gene: 13. CDR3 sequence (DNA): TGTGCCAGCAGCCAGGGGACAGGTCCATGGGGTTACGAGCAGTACTTC. Translated: CASSQGTGPWGYEQYF.

The rearrangement uses TRBV7-9 and TRBJ2-7; D possibly matches TRBD1 or TRBD2 (6 bases each). The germline CDR1 and CDR2 sequences are SEHNR and FQNEAQ (reference sequence). V shed 11 bases and J shed 4 bases, with 21 bases lying between them. The CDR3 runs to 14 residues. The CDR3 spells CAGGRLSGPYEQYF. CDR3 sequence (DNA): TGTGCCGGGGGGCGACTTAGCGGACCGTACGAGCAGTACTTC.

J is TRBJ1-4 and V is TRBV19, with no clear D. The V end lost 5 bases, the J end lost 5 bases, and 6 bases lay between the germline ends. Looked up from germline, CDR1 is LNHDA and CDR2 is SQIVND (reference sequence). This CDR3 spans 12 amino acids. This CDR3 is CASSRRNEKLFF. The CDR3 coding sequence is TGTGCCAGTAGTCGGAGGAATGAAAAACTGTTTTTT. The variable domain in full, completed from reference TRBV19 and TRBJ1-4, reads DGGITQSPKYLFRKEGQNVTLSCEQNLNHDAMYWYRQDPGQGLRLIYYSQIVNDFQKGDIAEGYSVSREKKESFPLTVTSAQKNPTAFYLCASSRRNEKLFFGSGTQLSVL.

A few counts support this clonotype. This rearrangement joins TRBV4-1 to TRBJ2-1; D is uncertain. CDR1 is MGHRA and CDR2 is YSYEKL in the germline V gene. This CDR3 region has 16 residues. Trimming shortened V by 2 bases and J by 3 bases, and 14 bases separated the two germline ends. CDR3 DNA: TGCGCCAGCAGCCAAATAGACTTGCTTATCTACAATGAGCAGTTCTTC. The encoded protein is CASSQIDLLIYNEQFF.

The rearrangement uses TRBV28 and TRBJ1-5; D is undetermined. V lost 8 bases and J 0 bases, leaving 8 bases between the germline ends. The CDR3 covers 13 residues. CDR1 MDHEN and CDR2 SYDVKM come from the germline V gene. This CDR3 is CASALYSNQPQHF. The CDR3 region has the DNA TGTGCCAGCGCTTTATATAGCAATCAGCCCCAGCATTTT. The variable domain in full, with the rest retrieved from reference TRBV28 and TRBJ1-5, is DVKVTQSSRYLVKRTGEKVFLECVQDMDHENMFWYRQDPGLGLRLIYFSYDVKMKEKGDIPEGYSVSREKKERFSLILESASTNQTSMYLCASALYSNQPQHFGDGTRLSIL.

This clonotype was seen many times. In DNA form, the CDR3 reads TGTGCCAGCAGCCCCCGGGGGACTACCATGAATGAGCAGTTCTTC. Protein product: CASSPRGTTMNEQFF. This chain uses TRBV7-2 with TRBJ2-1; 7 bases map to TRBD2. With 5 bases clipped from V and 7 bases from J, the junction kept 11 bases outside the gene matches. Germline V CDR1 and CDR2: SGHTA, FQGNSA. This CDR3 comprises 15 residues.

This clonotype showed up just a few times. The chain links TRBV5-6 to TRBJ2-3, with 10 positions matching TRBD2. V trimming: 4 bases; J trimming: 6 bases; junction bases outside the gene matches: 5. The CDR3 consists of 14 residues. Germline CDR1 and CDR2: SGHDT and YYEEEE. The CDR3 here is CASSQRGGHDTQYF. The DNA of the CDR3 is TGTGCCAGCAGCCAGCGGGGGGGCCATGATACGCAGTATTTT.

The chain is built from TRBV7-8 and TRBJ2-3, with a possible D match to TRBD2 (5 bases). This CDR3 contains 15 residues. V was trimmed by 4 bases and J by 1 base, leaving 12 bases between them. Germline loops: CDR1 SGHVS, CDR2 FQNEAQ. The CDR3 spells CASSSQFSGTDTQYF. The CDR3 region has the DNA TGTGCCAGCAGCTCCCAGTTTAGCGGCACAGATACGCAGTATTTT.

This clonotype was recorded a few times. V and J are TRBV20-1 and TRBJ1-5; no firm D call. V was shortened by 6 bases and J by 1 base, with 16 bases between the two germline ends. Per germline, CDR1 DFQATT and CDR2 SNEGSKA (reference sequence). This CDR3 contains 15 residues. CDR3 residues: CSAHPAGPSNQPQHF. The CDR3, as DNA: TGCAGTGCGCACCCGGCCGGACCGAGCAATCAGCCCCAGCATTTT.

This clonotype came up a few times. The chain links TRBV20-1 to TRBJ2-3; D may be TRBD2 (6 bases). From germline, CDR1 is DFQATT and CDR2 SNEGSKA (reference sequence). The CDR3 is 14 residues long. Trimming removed 5 bases at V and 2 bases at J, with 14 bases between. CDR3 residues: CSAPGAGNTDTQYF. CDR3 coding DNA: TGCAGTGCTCCCGGGGCGGGGAACACAGATACGCAGTATTTT.

The V gene is TRBV14, the J gene TRBJ1-2; D gene unclear. This CDR3 comprises 18 residues. V lost 0 bases and J lost 5, with 22 bases in between. Germline V gene lookup returns CDR1 SGHDN and CDR2 FVKESK. The CDR3 nucleotides are TGTGCCAGCAGCCAAGATGGTATCTGGCGTACGGGCCGATATGGCTACACCTTC. This codes for CASSQDGIWRTGRYGYTF.

There are many counts of this clonotype. This chain joins TRBV5-4 and TRBJ2-1; no clear D gene. The CDR3 consists of 14 residues. Germline CDR1 and CDR2: SGHNT and YYREEE (reference sequence). The germline V and J ends were trimmed by 0 bases and 7 bases, with 11 bases remaining between them. The DNA of the CDR3 is TGTGCCAGCAGCTTGGAGTCGTGGGATAATGAGCAGTTCTTC. Protein: CASSLESWDNEQFF.

This clonotype occurred a few times. The V call is TRBV4-3, the J call TRBJ1-4; D remains unclear. The CDR3 covers 15 residues. V gave up 0 bases and J gave up 2 bases, with 7 bases separating them. Germline V gene data show CDR1 as LGHNA and CDR2 as YSLEER. The CDR3 DNA reads as TGCGCCAGCAGCCAAGATGGGGTGACTAATGAAAAACTGTTTTTT. Translating gives CASSQDGVTNEKLFF.

The sample holds many counts of this clonotype. A much larger clone differs by one base, so this may be a read error. CDR3 sequence reads: CSARDLGLAEETRYF. The CDR3, as DNA: TGCAGTGCTAGAGATCTAGGACTAGCGGAAGAGACCCGGTACTTC. The genes are TRBV20-1 and TRBJ2-5; 10 bases align to TRBD2. CDR1 is DFQATT and CDR2 is SNEGSKA in the germline V gene (reference sequence). The CDR3 spans 15 residues.

This clonotype was observed a handful of times. The rearrangement links TRBV23-1 to TRBJ2-7; TRBD2 might be the D (5 bases). TRBV23-1 is marked as an open reading frame, function uncertain. The length of the CDR3 is 14 residues. The V gene lost 7 bases and the J gene lost 0 bases, with 13 bases spanning the gap. CDR3: CASISLGSSYEQYV. The DNA for the CDR3 is TGCGCCAGCATTTCACTGGGGAGCTCCTACGAGCAGTACGTC.

This clonotype was counted between two and nine times. This chain links TRBV4-2 with TRBJ1-1; D possibly corresponds to TRBD1 (6 bases). Per the germline V gene, CDR1 is LGHNA and CDR2 is YNFKEQ. V shed 5 bases and J shed 5 bases, with 18 bases lying between them. CDR3 size: 15 residues. The CDR3: CASSSGTPLGTEAFF. DNA for the CDR3: TGTGCCAGCAGCAGCGGGACACCTTTGGGGACTGAAGCTTTCTTT.

This clonotype was detected ten times or more. CDR3 DNA sequence: TGTGCCAGCAGCTTGGATATACGTGGCTACACCTTC. Translating it yields CASSLDIRGYTF. The rearrangement joins TRBV5-6 to TRBJ1-2; D is uncertain. V was trimmed by 0 bases and J by 7 bases, leaving 7 bases between them. Germline V gene lookup returns CDR1 SGHDT and CDR2 YYEEEE. This CDR3 is 12 amino acids long.

This clonotype appeared many times. The chain joins TRBV7-2 to TRBJ2-3; TRBD1 aligns across 10 bases. This CDR3 has 15 amino acids. Looked up from germline, CDR1 is SGHTA and CDR2 is FQGNSA. V was clipped by 4 bases and J by 3 bases; unmatched bases: 4. CDR3 nucleotides: TGTGCCAGCAGCTCTAGGACAGGGGGGACAGATACGCAGTATTTT. Its protein is CASSSRTGGTDTQYF.

The V gene is TRBV5-1, the J gene TRBJ2-7; D is unresolved. The CDR3 contains 14 residues. Trimming pared 5 bases from V and 0 bases from J, leaving 12 bases between. In germline, CDR1 is SGHRS, CDR2 YFSETQ. The CDR3 sequence: CASRTRYTSYEQYF. The CDR3, as DNA: TGCGCCAGCAGGACGCGGTACACCTCCTACGAGCAGTACTTC. Full variable domain (remainder filled in from reference TRBV5-1 and TRBJ2-7): KAGVTQTPRYLIKTRGQQVTLSCSPISGHRSVSWYQQTPGQGLQFLFEYFSETQRNKGNFPGRFSGRQFSNSRSEMNVSTLELGDSALYLCASRTRYTSYEQYFGPGTRLTVT.

The chain joins TRBV9 to TRBJ2-7; the match to TRBD1 covers 12 bases. This CDR3 comprises 16 residues. V shed 4 bases and J 5 bases; nucleotides not matched to a gene: 10. CDR1 is SGDLS, CDR2 YYNGEE, per germline. Here the CDR3 reads CASSSRPGQGANEQYF. DNA of the CDR3: TGTGCCAGCAGCTCGCGACCGGGACAGGGGGCCAACGAGCAGTACTTC.

The sample holds many counts of this clonotype. The chain uses TRBV5-1 and TRBJ1-2, with D possibly being TRBD1 (5 bases). Germline CDR1 reads SGHRS; CDR2 reads YFSETQ. V was shortened by 6 bases and J by 3 bases, with 18 bases between the two germline ends. CDR3 length: 15 amino acids. CDR3 nucleotides: TGCGCCAGCAAAAAGAGGGCAGGGAAAGACTATGGCTACACCTTC. It yields the protein CASKKRAGKDYGYTF.